This TCR beta chain was recovered during a study of cytomegalovirus exposure and HLA in healthy donors. This CDR3 has 15 amino acids. Between the trimmed V and J ends, which lost 6 bases and 2 bases, there was a span of 14 bases. Per the germline V gene, CDR1 is MNHNS and CDR2 is SASEGT. Study results and limitations: Association of 17,000 or so TCR beta sequences with HLA alleles was found at 0.05 false discovery rate in a later analysis. In a later analysis, parvovirus B19, influenza, CMV and Epstein-Barr virus appeared linked to several top co-occurrence clusters. Some V segments, TRBV6-2 and TRBV6-3 among them, were indistinguishable and were therefore excluded.

Note on this clone: Its antigen is as yet unknown.

PCR amplification relied on 60 Vbeta primers (plus 13 Jbeta primers). Profiling relied on immunoSEQ multiplex PCR, and the TCRdb table lists in-frame clones only, not all of them. The table shows under 200,000 clones, with around 90% occurring only once. The sample comprised PBMCs. The chain employs TRBV6-1 and TRBJ1-5; D might be TRBD1 (5 bases). This clonotype was obtained from a boy aged 2 to 10 in good health and CMV-seronegative. The CDR3 is CASRPGIGRNQPQHF. CDR3 coding DNA: TGTGCCAGCAGGCCAGGGATTGGACGCAATCAGCCCCAGCATTTT.